Below, 18 T cell receptor beta chains from the same sample are listed, as sequenced in a study of T cell responses to AZD1222 COVID-19 vaccine. TCRdb's copy holds only in-frame clones and misses some; the assay was immunoSEQ multiplex PCR. The sample has about 76,000 clones; about 80% are singletons. Sequencing was performed on peripheral blood, taken 28 days after the second dose of the MenACWY control vaccine. The origin of the receptors is an adult who received the MenACWY meningococcal vaccine as a control.

The chain employs TRBV6-2 or TRBV6-3 and TRBJ1-2; possible D gene TRBD1, 5 bases. Trimming pared 6 bases from V and 5 bases from J, leaving 22 bases between. CDR1 MNHEY and CDR2 SVGEGT come from the germline V gene. The CDR3 is 16 residues long. This chain's CDR3 is CASSPLEGLRFYGYTF. In nucleotides, the CDR3 is TGTGCCAGCAGCCCTCTGGAGGGGTTGAGGTTTTATGGCTACACCTTC.

V gene TRBV2 combines with J gene TRBJ1-5; perhaps TRBD1 as D (6 bases). Germline CDR1 and CDR2: SNHLY and FYNNEI. This CDR3 has 15 residues. The V end lost 4 bases, the J end lost 3 bases, and 13 bases lay between the germline ends. The CDR3 here is CASSVSDSNNQPQHF. The CDR3 DNA is TGTGCCAGCAGTGTATCGGACAGTAACAATCAGCCCCAGCATTTT.

The V and J genes are TRBV19 and TRBJ1-3; D remains ambiguous. CDR1 LNHDA and CDR2 SQIVND come from the germline V gene (reference sequence). Trimming took 3 bases from V and 4 from J, leaving 10 bases between them. This CDR3 has 14 residues. CDR3 residues: CASSMSPGGNTIYF. The CDR3 coding sequence is TGTGCCAGTAGTATGAGTCCTGGGGGAAACACCATATATTTT.

This chain links TRBV19 with TRBJ2-7; TRBD2 agrees at 12 bases. V shed 6 bases, J shed 6 bases, and the junction held 3 bases outside the gene matches. The CDR3 sequence is 13 residues long. Germline V gene sequence: CDR1 LNHDA, CDR2 SQIVND (reference sequence). In DNA form, the CDR3 reads TGTGCCAGTAGCAAACTAGCGGGAGGCGAGCAGTACTTC. As protein: CASSKLAGGEQYF.

In its sample, this clone was seen a few times. The V and J genes are TRBV4-1 and TRBJ1-2, with D uncertain. The CDR3 totals 15 residues. Trimming left V 2 bases short and J 4 bases short, with 14 bases between. The germline CDR1 and CDR2 sequences are MGHRA and YSYEKL. CDR3 sequence: CASSQHRPDLYGYTF. CDR3 bases: TGCGCCAGCAGCCAACATCGTCCAGATCTCTATGGCTACACCTTC.

The chain has TRBV3-1 (or the pseudogene TRBV3-2) and TRBJ2-4; perhaps TRBD2 as D (6 bases). CDR3 length equals 14 residues. Germline V gene data show CDR1 as LGHDT and CDR2 as YNNKEL (reference sequence). With 1 base removed from V and 10 bases from J, the gap between germline ends came to 14 bases. The CDR3 DNA is TGTGCCAGCAGCCAAGGGCTCGGGGGTTGGATTCAGTACTTC. Translation: CASSQGLGGWIQYF.

The gene calls are TRBV5-8 and TRBJ2-7; tentatively, D is TRBD2 (6 bases). Trimming stripped 2 bases from V and 7 bases from J, with 16 bases between. CDR3 length: 14 residues. The V gene's germline CDR1 is SGHTS and CDR2 YDEGEE. CDR3 residues: CASSFGGIMGEQYF. Here the CDR3 DNA reads TGTGCCAGCAGCTTTGGAGGGATAATGGGGGAGCAGTACTTC. The full variable domain, with the rest looked up from reference TRBV5-8 and TRBJ2-7, is EAGVTQSPTHLIKTRGQQATLRCSPISGHTSVYWYQQALGLGLQFLLWYDEGEERNRGNFPPRFSGRQFPNYSSELNVNALELEDSALYLCASSFGGIMGEQYFGPGTRLTVT.

This chain connects TRBV21-1 to TRBJ2-3; the table's D call of TRBD2 was not tested on the DNA. TRBV21-1 represents a pseudogene. The CDR3 consists of 14 residues. This chain's CDR3 is CASSQEAGGDTQYF. As DNA, the CDR3 is TGTGCCAGCAGCCAAGAGGCGGGTGGGGATACGCAGTATTTT.

The gene calls are TRBV5-4 and TRBJ2-7; D unclear. Trimming took 0 bases from V and 6 from J, leaving 7 bases between them. Germline-derived CDR1 and CDR2 are SGHNT and YYREEE (reference sequence). The CDR3 contains 12 residues. CDR3: CASSLGDREQYF. DNA for the CDR3: TGTGCCAGCAGCTTGGGGGATCGCGAGCAGTACTTC.

V is TRBV7-2 and J is TRBJ1-5; D is undetermined. Germline CDR1 SGHTA, CDR2 FQGNSA. The CDR3 is made up of 15 amino acids. Trimming removed 1 base from V and 0 bases from J, with 7 bases in between. The CDR3 here is CASSLGGLSNQPQHF. CDR3 nucleotide sequence: TGTGCCAGCAGCTTAGGTGGACTTAGCAATCAGCCCCAGCATTTT. Supplemented by reference TRBV7-2 and TRBJ1-5, the full variable domain reads GAGVSQSPSNKVTEKGKDVELRCDPISGHTALYWYRQSLGQGLEFLIYFQGNSAPDKSGLPSDRFSAERTGGSVSTLTIQRTQQEDSAVYLCASSLGGLSNQPQHFGDGTRLSIL.

This chain joins TRBV3-1 (or the pseudogene TRBV3-2) and TRBJ2-7; the D gene is possibly TRBD1 (6 bases). This CDR3 region has 13 residues. Germline V gives CDR1 LGHDT, CDR2 YNNKEL (reference sequence). The ends were cut back, 4 bases at V and 2 bases at J, with 9 bases in the middle. CDR3 DNA sequence: TGTGCCAGCAGCCCAGGACAGACCTACGAGCAGTACTTC. Its protein is CASSPGQTYEQYF.

The chain employs TRBV30 and TRBJ1-5, with D possibly being TRBD1 (5 bases). V lost 1 base and J lost 5, with 9 bases in between. The length of the CDR3 is 13 residues. Germline values: CDR1 GTSNPN, CDR2 SVGIG (reference sequence). CDR3 residues: CAWSDGGDQPQHF. CDR3 bases: TGTGCCTGGAGTGATGGGGGGGATCAGCCCCAGCATTTT.

The chain combines TRBV6-5 with TRBJ1-6, with D unclear. V lost 2 bases and J 2 bases, leaving 4 bases between the germline ends. CDR1 MNHEY and CDR2 SVGAGI come from the germline V gene. The CDR3 is 14 amino acids. The DNA for the CDR3 is TGTGCCAGCAGTTACGGGGCCTATAATTCACCCCTCCACTTT. Translating it yields CASSYGAYNSPLHF.

Written as DNA, the CDR3 is TGTGCCAGCAGCGACAGGGCTACCGGGGGCAATGAGCAGTTCTTC. Amino acid sequence: CASSDRATGGNEQFF. J is TRBJ2-1 and V is TRBV9, with D perhaps being TRBD1 or TRBD2 (6 bases each). The CDR3 sequence is 15 residues long. Germline V gene lookup returns CDR1 SGDLS and CDR2 YYNGEE. V shed 3 bases and J shed 6 bases, with 16 bases lying between them.

This chain uses TRBV25-1 with TRBJ2-7, with 8 bases lining up with TRBD1. CDR3 length: 14 amino acids. V shed 3 bases, J shed 5 bases, and the junction held 6 bases outside the gene matches. Germline CDR1 MGHDK, CDR2 SYGVNS. The CDR3 protein is CASSDSGGRNEQYF. In nucleotides, the CDR3 is TGTGCCAGCAGTGATTCAGGGGGCAGGAACGAGCAGTACTTC.

V and J are TRBV2 and TRBJ1-1; D gene unclear. Trimming stripped 3 bases from V and 5 bases from J, with 13 bases between. CDR3 length: 14 amino acids. Per the germline V gene, CDR1 is SNHLY and CDR2 is FYNNEI. Written as DNA, the CDR3 is TGTGCCAGCAGTGAGCAGCCCGCCGGGACTGAAGCTTTCTTT. Residues: CASSEQPAGTEAFF.

Only a few counts were recorded for this clone. The V call is TRBV4-1, the J call TRBJ1-5, with no clear D. The CDR3 is 14 residues long. Per germline, CDR1 MGHRA and CDR2 YSYEKL. Trimming stripped 0 bases from V and 0 bases from J, with 3 bases between. The CDR3 DNA reads as TGCGCCAGCAGCCAAGATGGTAGCAATCAGCCCCAGCATTTT. This gives the protein CASSQDGSNQPQHF.

This chain connects TRBV10-3 to TRBJ2-5, with 7 bases matching TRBD1. V was pared by 10 bases and J by 3 bases, with 2 bases of the junction left unmatched. This CDR3 has 11 amino acids. Per germline, CDR1 ENHRY and CDR2 SYGVKD. CDR3 in amino acids: CATRGKETQYF. DNA for the CDR3: TGTGCCACCAGGGGGAAAGAGACCCAGTACTTC.